This entry lists 8 T cell receptor beta chains sequenced from one sample in a study of PD-1 blockade in classical Hodgkin lymphoma. Time point of the sample: newly diagnosed, previously untreated cHL patient sample. Out of thawed PBMCs, magnetic negative selection purified CD4+ T cells. Clones were read by immunoSEQ multiplex PCR, and TCRdb kept only the in-frame ones, dropping some. The sample lists over 25,000 clones; around 92% were seen once. The sample taken for sequencing was CD4+ T cells from blood. These TCRs come from a human donor with classical Hodgkin lymphoma.

CDR3: CASPSVWCEQYF. The DNA of the CDR3 is TGTGCCAGCCCCTCAGTTTGGTGCGAGCAGTACTTC. The rearrangement joins TRBV6-5 to TRBJ2-7; D gene unclear. V was pared by 8 bases and J by 6 bases, with 14 bases between. The CDR3 extends over 12 amino acids. Germline-derived CDR1 and CDR2 are MNHEY and SVGAGI.

This clone was observed once. The gene calls are TRBV28 and TRBJ1-2; 9 bases are shared with TRBD1. The germline V gene has CDR1 MDHEN and CDR2 SYDVKM. CDR3 size: 15 residues. V trimming: 5 bases; J trimming: 6 bases; junction bases outside the gene matches: 10. The CDR3 DNA reads TGTGCCAGCAGTGCCCCGGGACAGGGCGTCGATGGCTACACCTTC. Translation gives CASSAPGQGVDGYTF.

This chain links TRBV5-1 with TRBJ2-2, with 9 bases fitting TRBD2. The CDR3 runs 15 residues. The germline CDR1 and CDR2 sequences are SGHRS and YFSETQ. V lost 7 bases, J lost 4 bases, and 8 bases stayed unmatched. CDR3 bases: TGCGCCAGCGGGACTAGCAGGAGAGGCACCGGGGAGCTGTTTTTT. This encodes CASGTSRRGTGELFF.

J is TRBJ1-5 and V is TRBV19; 7 bases match TRBD1. With V trimmed by 5 bases and J by 4 bases, 2 bases remained unmatched. This CDR3 region has 13 residues. CDR1 is LNHDA, CDR2 SQIVND, per germline (reference sequence). The CDR3 sequence is CASSGDRNQPQHF. CDR3 coding DNA: TGTGCCAGTAGTGGGGACAGAAATCAGCCCCAGCATTTT.

This chain connects TRBV10-3 to TRBJ2-5; TRBD2 aligns across 7 bases. This CDR3 comprises 14 residues. With V trimmed by 0 bases and J by 3 bases, 1 base remained unmatched. Germline-derived CDR1 and CDR2 are ENHRY and SYGVKD. The CDR3 loop is CAISESAGEETQYF. DNA for the CDR3: TGTGCCATCAGTGAGTCGGCGGGAGAAGAGACCCAGTACTTC.

The V gene is TRBV28, the J gene TRBJ1-1, with a weak D call TRBD1 (5 bases). CDR1 and CDR2 from the germline V gene are MDHEN and SYDVKM. The CDR3 length is 15 residues. V was clipped by 3 bases and J by 4 bases, with 15 bases between them. DNA for the CDR3: TGTGCCAGCAGTTTCGCCCGGTTGAGGGGCACTGAAGCTTTCTTT. Its translation: CASSFARLRGTEAFF.

This rearrangement joins TRBV7-2 to TRBJ2-7; 8 bases map to TRBD2. The germline V gene has CDR1 SGHTA and CDR2 FQGNSA. This CDR3 has 15 residues. The V gene end was trimmed by 5 bases and the J gene end by 7 bases; junction bases not matched to a gene: 13. The CDR3 bases are TGTGCCAGCAGCCTGAGACCAGCGGGAGAAGAAGAGCAGTACTTC. Translated, it gives CASSLRPAGEEEQYF.

The chain employs TRBV19 and TRBJ1-5; TRBD1 matches at 8 bases. The CDR3 loop spans 15 amino acids. Trimming removed 4 bases from V and 0 bases from J; junction bases left unmatched: 2. CDR1 is LNHDA, CDR2 SQIVND, per germline (reference sequence). The DNA of the CDR3 is TGTGCCAGTAGTAAGGGACAGGATAGCAATCAGCCCCAGCATTTT. Its protein is CASSKGQDSNQPQHF.